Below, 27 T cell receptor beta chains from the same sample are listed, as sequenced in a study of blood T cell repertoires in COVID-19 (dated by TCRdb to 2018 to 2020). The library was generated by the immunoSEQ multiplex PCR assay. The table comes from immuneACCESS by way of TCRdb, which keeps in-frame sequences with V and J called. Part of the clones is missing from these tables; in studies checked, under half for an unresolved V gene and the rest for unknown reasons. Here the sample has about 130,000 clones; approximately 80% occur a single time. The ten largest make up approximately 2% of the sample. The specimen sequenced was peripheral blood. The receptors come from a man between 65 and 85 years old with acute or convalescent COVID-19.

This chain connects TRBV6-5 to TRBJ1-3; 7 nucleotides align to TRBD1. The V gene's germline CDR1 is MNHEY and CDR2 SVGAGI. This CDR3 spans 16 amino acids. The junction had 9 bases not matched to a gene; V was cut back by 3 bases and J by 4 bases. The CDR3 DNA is TGTGCCAGCAGTTATACAGGGGCTACCTCCGGAAACACCATATATTTT. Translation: CASSYTGATSGNTIYF.

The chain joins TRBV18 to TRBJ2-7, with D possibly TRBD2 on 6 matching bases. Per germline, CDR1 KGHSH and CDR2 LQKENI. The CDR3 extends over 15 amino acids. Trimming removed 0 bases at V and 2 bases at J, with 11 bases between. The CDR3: CASSPPFGGTYEQYF. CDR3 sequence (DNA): TGTGCCAGCTCACCACCGTTTGGGGGGACCTACGAGCAGTACTTC.

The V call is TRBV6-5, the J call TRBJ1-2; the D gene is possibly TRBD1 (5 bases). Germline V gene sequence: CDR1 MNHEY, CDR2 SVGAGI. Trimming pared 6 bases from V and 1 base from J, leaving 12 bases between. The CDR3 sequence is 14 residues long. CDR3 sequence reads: CASRRWGVNYGYTF. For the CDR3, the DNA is TGTGCCAGCAGGAGGTGGGGGGTTAACTATGGCTACACCTTC.

The CDR3 bases are TGTGCCAGCAGTGAAGCGGGAGTCCCAAATTCACCCCTCCACTTT. Translation: CASSEAGVPNSPLHF. The chain has TRBV2 and TRBJ1-6; no clear D. This CDR3 spans 15 amino acids. Trimming shortened V by 0 bases and J by 7 bases, and 10 bases separated the two germline ends. Germline CDR1 reads SNHLY; CDR2 reads FYNNEI. Together with reference TRBV2 and TRBJ1-6, the CDR3 gives the full variable domain: EPEVTQTPSHQVTQMGQEVILRCVPISNHLYFYWYRQILGQKVEFLVSFYNNEISEKSEIFDDQFSVERPDGSNFTLKIRSTKLEDSAMYFCASSEAGVPNSPLHFGNGTRLTVT.

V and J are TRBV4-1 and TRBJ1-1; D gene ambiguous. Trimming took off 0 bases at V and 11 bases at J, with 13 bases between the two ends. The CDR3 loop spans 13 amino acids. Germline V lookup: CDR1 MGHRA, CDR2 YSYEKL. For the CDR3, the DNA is TGCGCCAGCAGCCAAGACACCCGTCGAGGGGCTTTCTTT. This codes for CASSQDTRRGAFF.

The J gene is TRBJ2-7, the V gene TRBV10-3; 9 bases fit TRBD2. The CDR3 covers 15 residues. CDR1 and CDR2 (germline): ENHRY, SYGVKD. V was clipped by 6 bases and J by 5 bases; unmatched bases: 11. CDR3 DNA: TGTGCCATCAGGGGCGGCGGGGGGGCTTCCCACGAGCAGTACTTC. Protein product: CAIRGGGGASHEQYF.

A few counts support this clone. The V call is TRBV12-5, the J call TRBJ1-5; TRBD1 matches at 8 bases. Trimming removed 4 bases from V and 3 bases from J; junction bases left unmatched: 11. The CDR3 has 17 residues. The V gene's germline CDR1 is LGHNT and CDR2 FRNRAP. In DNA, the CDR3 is TGTGCTAGTGGTTCCCAGACAGGGGCGGACTTCAATCAGCCCCAGCATTTT. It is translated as CASGSQTGADFNQPQHF.

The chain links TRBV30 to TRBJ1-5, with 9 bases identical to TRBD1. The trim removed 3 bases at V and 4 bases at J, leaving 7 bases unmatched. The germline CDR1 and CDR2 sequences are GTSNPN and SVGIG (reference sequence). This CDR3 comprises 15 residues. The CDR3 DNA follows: TGTGCCTGGAGAGGAGCCGGGACAGGGAATCAGCCCCAGCATTTT. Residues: CAWRGAGTGNQPQHF.

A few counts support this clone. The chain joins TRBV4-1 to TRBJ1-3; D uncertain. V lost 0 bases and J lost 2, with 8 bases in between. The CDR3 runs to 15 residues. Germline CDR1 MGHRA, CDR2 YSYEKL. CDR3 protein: CASSQDSETGNTIYF. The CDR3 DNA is TGCGCCAGCAGCCAAGACAGTGAAACTGGAAACACCATATATTTT.

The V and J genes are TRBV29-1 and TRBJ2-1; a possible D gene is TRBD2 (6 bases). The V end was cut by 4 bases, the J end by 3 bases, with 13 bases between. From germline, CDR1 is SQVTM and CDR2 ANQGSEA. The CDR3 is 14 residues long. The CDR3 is CSVVPERVYNEQFF. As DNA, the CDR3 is TGCAGCGTTGTACCCGAGCGGGTCTACAATGAGCAGTTCTTC.

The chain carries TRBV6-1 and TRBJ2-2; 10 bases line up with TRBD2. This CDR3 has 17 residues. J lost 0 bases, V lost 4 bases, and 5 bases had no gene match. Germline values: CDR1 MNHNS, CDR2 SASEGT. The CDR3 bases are TGTGCCAGCAGTGTACCGAGCGGGGGGGCGAACACCGGGGAGCTGTTTTTT. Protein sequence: CASSVPSGGANTGELFF.

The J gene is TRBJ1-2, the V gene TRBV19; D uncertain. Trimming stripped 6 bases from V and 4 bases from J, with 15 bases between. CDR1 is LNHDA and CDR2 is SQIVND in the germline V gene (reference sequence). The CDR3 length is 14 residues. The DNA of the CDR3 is TGTGCCAGTAGCCCTTCGCGGCAACCCTATGGCTACACCTTC. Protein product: CASSPSRQPYGYTF.

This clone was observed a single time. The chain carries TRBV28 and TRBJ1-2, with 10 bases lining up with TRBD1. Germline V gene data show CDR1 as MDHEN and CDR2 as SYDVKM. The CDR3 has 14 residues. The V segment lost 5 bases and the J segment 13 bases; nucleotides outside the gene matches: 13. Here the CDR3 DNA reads TGTGCCAGCAGTATACCGGACAGGGGGGCCCTTTCCACCTTC. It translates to CASSIPDRGALSTF.

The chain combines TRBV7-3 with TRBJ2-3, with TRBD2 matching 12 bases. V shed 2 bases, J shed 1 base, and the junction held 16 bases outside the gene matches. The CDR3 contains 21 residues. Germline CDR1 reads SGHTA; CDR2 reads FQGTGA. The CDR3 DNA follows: TGTGCCAGCAGCTTAGGGGCTCCCGGGACTAGCGGGTGGGACGGCACAGATACGCAGTATTTT. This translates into CASSLGAPGTSGWDGTDTQYF. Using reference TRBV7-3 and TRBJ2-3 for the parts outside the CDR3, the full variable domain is GAGVSQTPSNKVTEKGKYVELRCDPISGHTALYWYRQSLGQGPEFLIYFQGTGAADDSGLPNDRFFAVRPEGSVSTLKIQRTERGDSAVYLCASSLGAPGTSGWDGTDTQYFGPGTRLTVL.

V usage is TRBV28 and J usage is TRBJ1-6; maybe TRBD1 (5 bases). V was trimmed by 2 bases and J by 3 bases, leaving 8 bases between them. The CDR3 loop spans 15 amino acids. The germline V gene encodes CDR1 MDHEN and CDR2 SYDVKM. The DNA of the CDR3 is TGTGCCAGCAGTTTAGGGGGAGGCTATAATTCACCCCTCCACTTT. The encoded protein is CASSLGGGYNSPLHF. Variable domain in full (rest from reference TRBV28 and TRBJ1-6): DVKVTQSSRYLVKRTGEKVFLECVQDMDHENMFWYRQDPGLGLRLIYFSYDVKMKEKGDIPEGYSVSREKKERFSLILESASTNQTSMYLCASSLGGGYNSPLHFGNGTRLTVT.

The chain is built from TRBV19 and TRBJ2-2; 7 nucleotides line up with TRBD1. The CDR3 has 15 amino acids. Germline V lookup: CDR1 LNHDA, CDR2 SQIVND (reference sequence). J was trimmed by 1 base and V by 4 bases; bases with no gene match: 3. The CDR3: CASSKRTGNTGELFF. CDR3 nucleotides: TGTGCCAGTAGTAAGAGGACAGGGAACACCGGGGAGCTGTTTTTT.

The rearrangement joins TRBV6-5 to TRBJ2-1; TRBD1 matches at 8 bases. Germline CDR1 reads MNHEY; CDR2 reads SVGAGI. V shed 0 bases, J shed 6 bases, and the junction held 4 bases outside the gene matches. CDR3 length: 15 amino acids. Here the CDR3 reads CASSYSPDRVNEQFF. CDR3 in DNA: TGTGCCAGCAGTTACTCACCGGACAGGGTCAATGAGCAGTTCTTC.

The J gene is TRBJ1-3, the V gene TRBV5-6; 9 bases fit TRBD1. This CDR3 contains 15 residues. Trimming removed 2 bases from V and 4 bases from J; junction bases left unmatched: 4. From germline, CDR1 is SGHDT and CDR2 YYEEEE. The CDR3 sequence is CASSLGTGIGNTIYF. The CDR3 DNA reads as TGTGCCAGCAGCTTAGGGACAGGGATCGGAAACACCATATATTTT. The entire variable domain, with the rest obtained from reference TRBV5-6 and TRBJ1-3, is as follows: DAGVTQSPTHLIKTRGQQVTLRCSPKSGHDTVSWYQQALGQGPQFIFQYYEEEERQRGNFPDRFSGHQFPNYSSELNVNALLLGDSALYLCASSLGTGIGNTIYFGEGSWLTVV.

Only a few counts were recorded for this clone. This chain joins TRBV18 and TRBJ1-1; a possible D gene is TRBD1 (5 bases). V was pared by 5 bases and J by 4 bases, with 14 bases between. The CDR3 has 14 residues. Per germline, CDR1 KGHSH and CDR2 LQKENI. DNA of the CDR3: TGTGCCAGCTCAACGAAGGGGTGGGGCACTGAAGCTTTCTTT. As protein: CASSTKGWGTEAFF.

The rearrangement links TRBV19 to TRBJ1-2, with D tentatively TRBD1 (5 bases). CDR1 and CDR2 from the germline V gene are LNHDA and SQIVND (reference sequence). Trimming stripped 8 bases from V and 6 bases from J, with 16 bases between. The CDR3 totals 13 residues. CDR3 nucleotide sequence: TGTGCCAGTGGACCCCGGGGGGTGGATGGCTACACCTTC. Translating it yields CASGPRGVDGYTF.

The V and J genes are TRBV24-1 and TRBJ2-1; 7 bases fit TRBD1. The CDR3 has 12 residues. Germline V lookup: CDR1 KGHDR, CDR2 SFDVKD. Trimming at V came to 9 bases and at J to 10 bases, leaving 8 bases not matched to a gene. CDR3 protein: CATSDRMGEQFF. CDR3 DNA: TGTGCCACCTCGGACAGGATGGGGGAGCAGTTCTTC.

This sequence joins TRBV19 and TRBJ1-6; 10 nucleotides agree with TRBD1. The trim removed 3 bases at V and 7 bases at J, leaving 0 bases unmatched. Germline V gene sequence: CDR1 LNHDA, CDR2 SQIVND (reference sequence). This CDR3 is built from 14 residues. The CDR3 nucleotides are TGTGCCAGTAGTATGACAGGGGGCAATTCACCCCTCCACTTT. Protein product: CASSMTGGNSPLHF.

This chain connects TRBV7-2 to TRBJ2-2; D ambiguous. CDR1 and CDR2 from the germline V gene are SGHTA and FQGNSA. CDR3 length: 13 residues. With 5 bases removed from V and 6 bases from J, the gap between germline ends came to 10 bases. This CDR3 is CASSPRFAGELFF. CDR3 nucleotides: TGTGCCAGCAGCCCCCGTTTCGCCGGGGAGCTGTTTTTT. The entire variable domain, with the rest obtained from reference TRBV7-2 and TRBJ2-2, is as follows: GAGVSQSPSNKVTEKGKDVELRCDPISGHTALYWYRQSLGQGLEFLIYFQGNSAPDKSGLPSDRFSAERTGGSVSTLTIQRTQQEDSAVYLCASSPRFAGELFFGEGSRLTVL.

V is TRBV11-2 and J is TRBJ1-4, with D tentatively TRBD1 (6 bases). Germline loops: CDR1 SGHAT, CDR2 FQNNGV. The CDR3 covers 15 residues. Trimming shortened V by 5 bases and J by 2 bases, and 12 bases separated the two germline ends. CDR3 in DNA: TGTGCCAGCAGCCCAGCGGGGGGCACTAATGAAAAACTGTTTTTT. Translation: CASSPAGGTNEKLFF. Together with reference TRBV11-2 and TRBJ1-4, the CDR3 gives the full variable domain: EAGVAQSPRYKIIEKRQSVAFWCNPISGHATLYWYQQILGQGPKLLIQFQNNGVVDDSQLPKDRFSAERLKGVDSTLKIQPAKLEDSAVYLCASSPAGGTNEKLFFGSGTQLSVL.

CDR3 sequence: CASSLNYRETQYF. CDR3 nucleotides: TGTGCCAGCAGCTTAAATTATCGTGAGACCCAGTACTTC. The chain joins TRBV7-3 to TRBJ2-5; D gene ambiguous. Germline CDR1 SGHTA, CDR2 FQGTGA. This CDR3 region has 13 residues. Trimming pared 1 base from V and 5 bases from J, leaving 8 bases between.

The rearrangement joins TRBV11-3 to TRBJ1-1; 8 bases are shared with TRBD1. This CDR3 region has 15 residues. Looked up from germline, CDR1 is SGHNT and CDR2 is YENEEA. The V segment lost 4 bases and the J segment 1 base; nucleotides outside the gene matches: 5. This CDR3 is CASSSGQGKNTEAFF. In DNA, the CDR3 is TGTGCCAGCAGCTCCGGACAGGGCAAGAACACTGAAGCTTTCTTT.

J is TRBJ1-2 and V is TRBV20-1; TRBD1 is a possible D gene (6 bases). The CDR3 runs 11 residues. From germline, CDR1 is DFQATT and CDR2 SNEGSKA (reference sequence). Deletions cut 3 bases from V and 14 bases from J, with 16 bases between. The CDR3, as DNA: TGCAGTGCTAGTTTACAGGGTCTGCATACCTTC. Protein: CSASLQGLHTF.